The clone carrying this T cell receptor beta chain showed up many times. What it binds is unknown. The germline V and J ends were trimmed by 0 bases and 0 bases, with 5 bases remaining between them. The germline gives CDR1 SGHRS, CDR2 YFSETQ. The CDR3 extends over 14 amino acids. The data are from a study of HIV-infected patients and healthy controls. Follow-up blood was drawn about 14 weeks, roughly three months, after antiretroviral therapy began. The repertoire came from unfractionated whole blood and reflected all unsorted peripheral T cells. Donors lacked febrile or AIDS-related illness, tumors, and hepatitis B or C coinfection. Alpha and beta constant-region primers primed reverse transcription of about 500 ng RNA. Each of the alpha and beta chains got its own library through chain-specific third strand synthesis with indices. All rearrangements within a chain used one primer pair; cDNA molecules carried barcodes. TCRdb recomputed calls from the 5' RACE reads with MiXCR, one row per CDR3 protein. The repertoire holds 18,000 or so distinct CDR3 sequences, with about 9% as singletons.

Study-wide results and caveats: Two to three months of therapy was arguably too brief to observe immune reconstitution in treated samples.

Source: blood, taken during antiretroviral therapy. The TCR originated in an adult with HIV infection. V is TRBV5-1 and J is TRBJ2-3; D is perhaps TRBD2 (5 bases). The CDR3 loop reads CASSLGTSTDTQYF. DNA of the CDR3: TGCGCCAGCAGCTTGGGGACTAGCACAGATACGCAGTATTTT.